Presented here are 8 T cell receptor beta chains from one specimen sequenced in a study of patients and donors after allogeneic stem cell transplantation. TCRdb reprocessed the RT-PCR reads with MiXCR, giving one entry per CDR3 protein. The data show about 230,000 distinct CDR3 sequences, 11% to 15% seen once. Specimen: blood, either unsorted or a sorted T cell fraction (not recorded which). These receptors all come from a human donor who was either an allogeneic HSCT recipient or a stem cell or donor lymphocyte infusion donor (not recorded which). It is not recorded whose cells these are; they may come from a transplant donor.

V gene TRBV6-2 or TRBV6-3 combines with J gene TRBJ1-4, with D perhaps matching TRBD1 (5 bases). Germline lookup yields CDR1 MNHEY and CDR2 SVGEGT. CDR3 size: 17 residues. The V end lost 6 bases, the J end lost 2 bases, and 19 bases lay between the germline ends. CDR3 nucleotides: TGTGCCAGCAGCGGACATACTTCTCGTTCGACTAATGAAAAACTGTTTTTT. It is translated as CASSGHTSRSTNEKLFF.

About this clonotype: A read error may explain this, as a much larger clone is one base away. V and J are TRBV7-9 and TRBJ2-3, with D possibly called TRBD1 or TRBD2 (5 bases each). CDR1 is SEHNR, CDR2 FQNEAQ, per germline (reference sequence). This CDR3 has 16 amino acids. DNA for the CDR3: TGTGCCAGCAGCTTTATCCGGGGACCCAGCACAGATACGGAGTATTTT. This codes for CASSFIRGPSTDTEYF.

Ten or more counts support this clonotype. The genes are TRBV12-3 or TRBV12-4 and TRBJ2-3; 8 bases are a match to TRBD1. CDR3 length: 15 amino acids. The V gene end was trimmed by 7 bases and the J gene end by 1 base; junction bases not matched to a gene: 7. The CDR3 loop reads CASKFRGQGTDTQYF. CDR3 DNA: TGTGCCAGCAAATTCAGGGGGCAGGGCACAGATACGCAGTATTTT.

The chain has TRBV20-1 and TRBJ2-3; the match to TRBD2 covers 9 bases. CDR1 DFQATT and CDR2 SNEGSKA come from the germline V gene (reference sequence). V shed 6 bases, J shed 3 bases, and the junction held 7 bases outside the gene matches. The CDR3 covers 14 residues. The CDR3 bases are TGCAGTGCGCCTCCAGCGGGGGGAACAGATACGCAGTATTTT. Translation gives CSAPPAGGTDTQYF.

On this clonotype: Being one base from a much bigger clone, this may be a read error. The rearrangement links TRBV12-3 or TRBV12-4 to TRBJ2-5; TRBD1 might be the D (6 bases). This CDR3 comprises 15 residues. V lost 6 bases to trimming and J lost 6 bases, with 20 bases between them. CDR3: CASSPDGVGAQTQYF. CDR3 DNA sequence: TGTGCCAGCAGCCCTGACGGGGTGGGGGCTCAGACCCAGTACTTC.

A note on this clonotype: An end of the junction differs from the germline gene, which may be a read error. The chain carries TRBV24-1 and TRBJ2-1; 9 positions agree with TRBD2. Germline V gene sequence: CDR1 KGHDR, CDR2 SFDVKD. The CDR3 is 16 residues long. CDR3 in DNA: TGTGCCACCAGTGATCGGCTGGCGGGGGGGCCCGATGAGCGGTTCTTC. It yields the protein CATSDRLAGGPDERFF.

CDR3 bases: TGTGCCAGCAGCCGGGATCCGACCTATAATTCACCCCTCCACTTT. This translates into CASSRDPTYNSPLHF. The chain is built from TRBV7-3 and TRBJ1-6; D gene ambiguous. The CDR3 is made up of 15 amino acids. Germline lookup yields CDR1 SGHTA and CDR2 FQGTGA. Between the trimmed V and J ends, which lost 5 bases and 2 bases, there was a span of 10 bases. Full variable domain (rest looked up from reference TRBV7-3 and TRBJ1-6): GAGVSQTPSNKVTEKGKYVELRCDPISGHTALYWYRQSLGQGPEFLIYFQGTGAADDSGLPNDRFFAVRPEGSVSTLKIQRTERGDSAVYLCASSRDPTYNSPLHFGNGTRLTVT.

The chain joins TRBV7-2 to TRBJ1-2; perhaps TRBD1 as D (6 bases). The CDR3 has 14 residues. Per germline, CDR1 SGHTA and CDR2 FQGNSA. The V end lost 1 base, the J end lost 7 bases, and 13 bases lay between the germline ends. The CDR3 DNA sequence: TGTGCCAGCAGCTTAGGAGGGGGATTGGTTGGCTACACCTTC. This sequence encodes CASSLGGGLVGYTF.